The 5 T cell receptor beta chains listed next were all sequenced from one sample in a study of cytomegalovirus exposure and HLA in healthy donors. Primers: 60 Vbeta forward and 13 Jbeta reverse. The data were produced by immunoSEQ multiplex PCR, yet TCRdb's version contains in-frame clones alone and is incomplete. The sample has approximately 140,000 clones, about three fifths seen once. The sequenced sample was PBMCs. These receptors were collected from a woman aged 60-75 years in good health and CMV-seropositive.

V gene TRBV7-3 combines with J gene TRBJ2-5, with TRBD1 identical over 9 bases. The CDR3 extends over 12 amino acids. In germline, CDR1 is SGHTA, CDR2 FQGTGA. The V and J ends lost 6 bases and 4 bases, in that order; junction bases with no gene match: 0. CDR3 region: CASRGQGETQYF. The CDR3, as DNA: TGTGCCAGCAGGGGACAGGGAGAGACCCAGTACTTC.

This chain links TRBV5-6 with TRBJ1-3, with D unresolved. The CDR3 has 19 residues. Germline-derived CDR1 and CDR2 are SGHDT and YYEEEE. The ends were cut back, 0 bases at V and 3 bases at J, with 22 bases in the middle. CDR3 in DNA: TGTGCCAGCAGCTTGGCCGGCGGCGCGAACATTTATAGTGGAAACACCATATATTTT. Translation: CASSLAGGANIYSGNTIYF.

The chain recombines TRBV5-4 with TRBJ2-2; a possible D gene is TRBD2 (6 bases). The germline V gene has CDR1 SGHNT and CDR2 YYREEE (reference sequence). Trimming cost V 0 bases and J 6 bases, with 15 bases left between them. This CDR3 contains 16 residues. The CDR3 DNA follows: TGTGCCAGCAGCTTGGCCAGCAGGAGGGGTCCCGGGGAGCTGTTTTTT. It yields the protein CASSLASRRGPGELFF.

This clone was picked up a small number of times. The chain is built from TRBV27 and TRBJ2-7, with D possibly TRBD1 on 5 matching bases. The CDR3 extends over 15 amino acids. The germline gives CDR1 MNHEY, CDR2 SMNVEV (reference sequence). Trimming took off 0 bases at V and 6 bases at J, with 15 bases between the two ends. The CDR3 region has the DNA TGTGCCAGCAGTTTATCGTGGGCAGGGAATGGCGAGCAGTACTTC. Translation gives CASSLSWAGNGEQYF.

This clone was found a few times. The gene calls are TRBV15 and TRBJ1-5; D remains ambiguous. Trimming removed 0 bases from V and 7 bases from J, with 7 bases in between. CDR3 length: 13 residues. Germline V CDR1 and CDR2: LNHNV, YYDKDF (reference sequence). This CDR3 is CATSRDRGQPQHF. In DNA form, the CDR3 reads TGTGCCACCAGCAGAGATCGAGGGCAGCCCCAGCATTTT. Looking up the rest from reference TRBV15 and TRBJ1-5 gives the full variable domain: DAMVIQNPRYQVTQFGKPVTLSCSQTLNHNVMYWYQQKSSQAPKLLFHYYDKDFNNEADTPDNFQSRRPNTSFCFLDIRSPGLGDTAMYLCATSRDRGQPQHFGDGTRLSIL.